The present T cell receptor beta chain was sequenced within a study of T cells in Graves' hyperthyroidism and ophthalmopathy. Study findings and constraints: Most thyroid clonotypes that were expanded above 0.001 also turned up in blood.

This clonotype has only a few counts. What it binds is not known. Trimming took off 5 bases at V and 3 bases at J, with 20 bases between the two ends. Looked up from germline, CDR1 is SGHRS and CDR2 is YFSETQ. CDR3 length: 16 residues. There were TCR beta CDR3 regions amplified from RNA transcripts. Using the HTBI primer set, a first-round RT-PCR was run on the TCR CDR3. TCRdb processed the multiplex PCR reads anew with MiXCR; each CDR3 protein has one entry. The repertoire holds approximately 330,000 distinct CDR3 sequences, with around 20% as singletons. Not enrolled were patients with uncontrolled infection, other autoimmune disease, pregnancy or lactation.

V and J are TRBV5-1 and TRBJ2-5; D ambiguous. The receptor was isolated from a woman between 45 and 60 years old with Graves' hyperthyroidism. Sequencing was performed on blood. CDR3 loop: CASSLSFGPGEETQYF. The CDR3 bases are TGCGCCAGCAGTCTCTCCTTTGGCCCTGGTGAAGAGACCCAGTACTTC.